Following are 5 T cell receptor beta chains from one sample sequenced in a study of blood T cell repertoires in COVID-19. Libraries were prepared by immunoSEQ multiplex PCR; TCRdb keeps only in-frame clonotypes and omits some of them. Here the sample spans 350,000 to 450,000 clones, 70% to 90% being singletons. Sequencing input: peripheral blood. Every receptor here comes from a man aged 40-49 years with acute or convalescent COVID-19.

The V and J genes are TRBV5-1 and TRBJ2-1, with D perhaps TRBD2 (5 bases). V was trimmed by 4 bases and J by 4 bases, leaving 9 bases between them. Germline CDR1 reads SGHRS; CDR2 reads YFSETQ. The CDR3 sequence is 13 residues long. CDR3 nucleotide sequence: TGCGCCAGCAGCGGAGGCATATACAATGAGCAGTTCTTC. Protein sequence: CASSGGIYNEQFF. Full variable domain (missing parts from reference TRBV5-1 and TRBJ2-1): KAGVTQTPRYLIKTRGQQVTLSCSPISGHRSVSWYQQTPGQGLQFLFEYFSETQRNKGNFPGRFSGRQFSNSRSEMNVSTLELGDSALYLCASSGGIYNEQFFGPGTRLTVL.

This clone appeared a few times. The chain is built from TRBV4-1 and TRBJ1-2; D remains unclear. The CDR3 is 15 amino acids. The germline V and J ends were trimmed by 0 bases and 5 bases, with 13 bases remaining between them. Germline V gene sequence: CDR1 MGHRA, CDR2 YSYEKL. The CDR3 region is CASSQEVGQKYGYTF. CDR3 DNA sequence: TGCGCCAGCAGCCAAGAGGTTGGGCAGAAATATGGCTACACCTTC.

V gene TRBV6-5 combines with J gene TRBJ1-2, with 7 bases that match TRBD1. CDR3 length equals 16 residues. V dropped 0 bases and J dropped 4; count of bases not matched to a gene: 8. Germline values: CDR1 MNHEY, CDR2 SVGAGI. The CDR3 loop is CASSYSMGSGGYGYTF. CDR3 bases: TGTGCCAGCAGTTACTCGATGGGGTCAGGGGGCTATGGCTACACCTTC.

This sequence joins TRBV28 and TRBJ2-5; TRBD1 might be the D (6 bases). The CDR3 is 13 amino acids. V lost 4 bases and J lost 4, with 10 bases in between. Germline V CDR1 and CDR2: MDHEN, SYDVKM. The DNA for the CDR3 is TGTGCCAGCAGTTCAGGGGATCGAGAGACCCAGTACTTC. Its translation is CASSSGDRETQYF.

The chain links TRBV5-8 to TRBJ1-2; 10 bases are shared with TRBD1. The germline gives CDR1 SGHTS, CDR2 YDEGEE. Trimming removed 5 bases from V and 8 bases from J; junction bases left unmatched: 6. The CDR3 runs 13 residues. DNA for the CDR3: TGTGCCAGCAGTTACGGACAGGGGGACGGCTACACCTTC. As protein: CASSYGQGDGYTF.